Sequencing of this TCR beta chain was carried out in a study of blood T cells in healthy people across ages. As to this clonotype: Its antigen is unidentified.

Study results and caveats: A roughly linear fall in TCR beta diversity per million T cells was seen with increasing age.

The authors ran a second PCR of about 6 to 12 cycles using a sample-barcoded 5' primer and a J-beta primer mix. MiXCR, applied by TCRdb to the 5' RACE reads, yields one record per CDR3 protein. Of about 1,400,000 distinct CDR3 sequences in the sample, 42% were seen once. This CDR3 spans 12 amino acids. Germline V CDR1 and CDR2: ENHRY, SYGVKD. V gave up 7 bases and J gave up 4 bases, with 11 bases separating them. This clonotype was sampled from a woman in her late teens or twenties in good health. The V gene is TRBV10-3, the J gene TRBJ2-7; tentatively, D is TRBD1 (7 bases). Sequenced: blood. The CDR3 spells CAIKAGGYEQYF. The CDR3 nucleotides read TGTGCCATCAAGGCAGGGGGGTACGAGCAGTACTTC.